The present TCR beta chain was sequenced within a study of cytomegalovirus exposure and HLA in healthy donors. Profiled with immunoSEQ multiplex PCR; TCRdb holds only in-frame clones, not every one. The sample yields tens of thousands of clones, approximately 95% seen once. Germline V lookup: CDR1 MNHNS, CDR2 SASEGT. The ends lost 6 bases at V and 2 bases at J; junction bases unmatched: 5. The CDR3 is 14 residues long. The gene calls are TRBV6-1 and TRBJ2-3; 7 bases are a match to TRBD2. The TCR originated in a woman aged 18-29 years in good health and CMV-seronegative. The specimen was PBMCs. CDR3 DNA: TGTGCCAGCAGGGGCGGGGGAGACACAGATACGCAGTATTTT. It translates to CASRGGGDTDTQYF.